These T cell receptor beta chains were read from a single sample in a study of CD8+ T cells in alopecia areata. Produced via immunoSEQ multiplex PCR; TCRdb's table is partial and in-frame only. Of 120,000 or so clones listed, around 63% are singletons. The specimen comprised CD4+ T cells sorted from blood, sampled at week 4, from a patient treated with tofacitinib. The receptors come from a human donor with alopecia areata. The CDR3 runs from the conserved cysteine through the conserved F or W. The order of the fields is V gene, J gene, CDR3 protein.

v_call: TRBV6-6; j_call: TRBJ2-7; cdr3_aa: CASSPGANSYEQYF
v_call: TRBV9; j_call: TRBJ2-2; cdr3_aa: CASSLAGGTTGELFF
v_call: TRBV4-1; j_call: TRBJ1-4; cdr3_aa: CASSQDPATNEKLFF
v_call: TRBV4-1; j_call: TRBJ2-5; cdr3_aa: CASRVREGPETQYF
v_call: TRBV5-4; j_call: TRBJ2-2; cdr3_aa: CASSSGGTGELFF
v_call: TRBV19; j_call: TRBJ2-4; cdr3_aa: CASSLVAKNIQYF
v_call: TRBV2; j_call: TRBJ2-1; cdr3_aa: CASSRATSGHEQFF
v_call: TRBV4-2; j_call: TRBJ1-2; cdr3_aa: CASSQEGAGGNYGYTF
v_call: TRBV14; j_call: TRBJ2-5; cdr3_aa: CASSGWTGLGQETQYF
v_call: TRBV29-1; j_call: TRBJ1-1; cdr3_aa: CSSVPGHILNTEAFF
v_call: TRBV14; j_call: TRBJ1-3; cdr3_aa: CASSQDASLGNTIYF
v_call: TRBV7-8; j_call: TRBJ1-2; cdr3_aa: CASSLQWTGEAGYTF
v_call: TRBV5-1; j_call: TRBJ2-3; cdr3_aa: CASSLNKRTDTDTQYF
v_call: TRBV4-1; j_call: TRBJ2-3; cdr3_aa: CASSQDVRETTDTQYF
v_call: TRBV5-1; j_call: TRBJ2-6; cdr3_aa: CASNLEASSGANVLTF
v_call: TRBV5-4; j_call: TRBJ1-1; cdr3_aa: CASRRDRLSAFF
v_call: TRBV10-3; j_call: TRBJ2-1; cdr3_aa: CAIISDSYNEQFF
v_call: TRBV7-8; j_call: TRBJ2-3; cdr3_aa: CASSLDSRRGVPTDTQYF
v_call: TRBV2; j_call: TRBJ1-2; cdr3_aa: CASSVSAVSSYGYTF
v_call: TRBV7-2; j_call: TRBJ2-1; cdr3_aa: CASSLGTNNEQFF
v_call: TRBV28; j_call: TRBJ1-1; cdr3_aa: CASIGRWNTEAFF
v_call: TRBV2; j_call: TRBJ1-2; cdr3_aa: CASSPDSYGYTF
v_call: TRBV29-1; j_call: TRBJ2-3; cdr3_aa: CSAADRGRTDTQYF
v_call: TRBV25-1; j_call: TRBJ2-2; cdr3_aa: CASTQGGQGLTGELFF
v_call: TRBV18; j_call: TRBJ1-2; cdr3_aa: CASSPSSTPNYGYTF
v_call: TRBV30; j_call: TRBJ2-1; cdr3_aa: CAWSETLRWALNEQFF
v_call: TRBV6-1; j_call: TRBJ1-1; cdr3_aa: CASSAQAATEAFF
v_call: TRBV29-1; j_call: TRBJ2-7; cdr3_aa: CSAGTAYEQYF
v_call: TRBV7-6; j_call: TRBJ2-5; cdr3_aa: CASSLGAAQETQYF
v_call: TRBV11-2; j_call: TRBJ2-5; cdr3_aa: CASSLNREGSETQYF
v_call: TRBV5-6; j_call: TRBJ2-7; cdr3_aa: CASSPREAGGIYEQYF
v_call: TRBV29-1; j_call: TRBJ1-3; cdr3_aa: CSVEWRDSGNTIYF
v_call: TRBV10-3; j_call: TRBJ2-6; cdr3_aa: CAIRDRGRSGANVLTF
v_call: TRBV5-6; j_call: TRBJ1-2; cdr3_aa: CASSWGQGLKDGYTF
v_call: TRBV30; j_call: TRBJ1-2; cdr3_aa: CAWNRRGDYGYTF
v_call: TRBV29-1; j_call: TRBJ2-4; cdr3_aa: CSVEGQGQNIQYF
v_call: TRBV7-8; j_call: TRBJ2-2; cdr3_aa: CASSFRLAGEGGELFF
v_call: TRBV29-1; j_call: TRBJ1-4; cdr3_aa: CSALRGGNEKLFF
v_call: TRBV5-6; j_call: TRBJ2-1; cdr3_aa: CASSLGGSSYNEQFF
v_call: TRBV30; j_call: TRBJ1-4; cdr3_aa: CAGGATNEKLFF
v_call: TRBV29-1; j_call: TRBJ2-2; cdr3_aa: CSVEQGTGELFF
v_call: TRBV29-1; j_call: TRBJ2-5; cdr3_aa: CSIRVFQETQYF
v_call: TRBV7-2; j_call: TRBJ2-2; cdr3_aa: CASSLDWNTGELFF
v_call: TRBV7-2; j_call: TRBJ2-7; cdr3_aa: CASSSNRDNYEQYF
v_call: TRBV7-2; j_call: TRBJ2-7; cdr3_aa: CASSEGTAYEQYF